A single sample gave rise to the 29 T cell receptor beta chains below, sequenced in a study of T cell responses to AZD1222 COVID-19 vaccine. Some clones are missing from TCRdb's copy, which holds only in-frame ones; the method was immunoSEQ multiplex PCR. The sample includes roughly 93,000 clones, 85% to 90% of them seen just once. The source was peripheral blood, collected on day 0 of MenACWY control vaccination. All receptors come from an adult in good health.

The CDR3 loop reads CASSQSPAGTLETQYF. CDR3 DNA: TGTGCCAGCAGCCAAAGTCCAGCGGGGACATTGGAGACCCAGTACTTC. The J gene is TRBJ2-5, the V gene TRBV3-1 (or the pseudogene TRBV3-2), with D perhaps matching TRBD2 (7 bases). V was pared by 2 bases and J by 5 bases, with 18 bases between. CDR1 is LGHDT, CDR2 YNNKEL, per germline (reference sequence). The CDR3 extends over 16 amino acids.

The V gene is TRBV18, the J gene TRBJ1-2, with D unclear. The V gene lost 0 bases and the J gene lost 4 bases, with 9 bases spanning the gap. The CDR3 totals 14 residues. Looked up from germline, CDR1 is KGHSH and CDR2 is LQKENI. The CDR3 nucleotides read TGTGCCAGCTCACCACCAGCACCGATCTATGGCTACACCTTC. Translated: CASSPPAPIYGYTF.

This clone was observed a single time. The gene calls are TRBV6-2 or TRBV6-3 and TRBJ2-1; 9 bases match TRBD1. Germline CDR1 is MNHEY and CDR2 is SVGEGT. V lost 5 bases, J lost 5 bases, and 4 bases stayed unmatched. The CDR3 has 14 amino acids. The CDR3 coding sequence is TGTGCCAGCAGTGCCACAGGGGGCCACAATGAGCAGTTCTTC. It yields the protein CASSATGGHNEQFF.

This chain joins TRBV11-2 and TRBJ2-1, with a weak D call TRBD2 (6 bases). This CDR3 is 17 amino acids long. CDR1 and CDR2 from the germline V gene are SGHAT and FQNNGV. Trimming pared 4 bases from V and 0 bases from J, leaving 16 bases between. Here the CDR3 DNA reads TGTGCCAGCAGCTCCCCGGGACGGAGGGGCTCCTACAATGAGCAGTTCTTC. Translated: CASSSPGRRGSYNEQFF.

V gene TRBV30 combines with J gene TRBJ1-3; D gene unclear. Trimming took off 5 bases at V and 2 bases at J, with 10 bases between the two ends. Germline V gene data show CDR1 as GTSNPN and CDR2 as SVGIG (reference sequence). This CDR3 region has 13 residues. CDR3 amino acids: CAWAQAPGNTIYF. CDR3 nucleotides: TGTGCCTGGGCCCAGGCCCCTGGAAACACCATATATTTT.

This clone appeared a single time. The J gene is TRBJ1-6, the V gene TRBV14; possibly TRBD1 for D (6 bases). Germline CDR1 SGHDN, CDR2 FVKESK. This CDR3 contains 17 residues. The germline V and J ends were trimmed by 1 base and 5 bases, with 15 bases remaining between them. The CDR3 DNA is TGTGCCAGCAGCCAAGGGGTAGGGGGATTGCATAATTCACCCCTCCACTTT. Amino acids: CASSQGVGGLHNSPLHF.

The genes are TRBV7-9 and TRBJ2-7; a weak D match, TRBD2 (6 bases). V lost 5 bases and J lost 0, with 14 bases in between. Germline V CDR1 and CDR2: SEHNR, FQNEAQ (reference sequence). The CDR3 runs 15 residues. DNA of the CDR3: TGTGCCAGCAGCAACCGGCGGGAAAGCTCCTACGAGCAGTACTTC. This codes for CASSNRRESSYEQYF. Based on the CDR3 plus reference TRBV7-9 and TRBJ2-7, the full variable domain is DTGVSQNPRHKITKRGQNVTFRCDPISEHNRLYWYRQTLGQGPEFLTYFQNEAQLEKSRLLSDRFSAERPKGSFSTLEIQRTEQGDSAMYLCASSNRRESSYEQYFGPGTRLTVT.

This chain joins TRBV4-3 and TRBJ2-7; no firm D call. This CDR3 is built from 13 residues. V was trimmed by 1 base and J by 3 bases, leaving 7 bases between them. Germline CDR1 reads LGHNA; CDR2 reads YSLEER. The DNA of the CDR3 is TGCGCCAGCAGCCAAGCCCTCGGCTACGAGCAGTACTTC. Amino acids: CASSQALGYEQYF.

V and J are TRBV7-2 and TRBJ2-5; D may be TRBD2 (5 bases). Germline lookup yields CDR1 SGHTA and CDR2 FQGNSA. The CDR3 extends over 13 amino acids. Trimming left V 3 bases short and J 1 base short, with 6 bases between. The CDR3 protein is CASSFGLQETQYF. CDR3 DNA: TGTGCCAGCAGCTTCGGACTCCAAGAGACCCAGTACTTC.

V usage is TRBV27 and J usage is TRBJ2-7; 7 positions match TRBD2. Trimming removed 3 bases from V and 6 bases from J; junction bases left unmatched: 5. This CDR3 is built from 13 residues. In germline, CDR1 is MNHEY, CDR2 SMNVEV (reference sequence). This chain's CDR3 is CASSFRGGFEQYF. DNA of the CDR3: TGTGCCAGCAGTTTTCGGGGAGGGTTCGAGCAGTACTTC.

The chain has TRBV19 and TRBJ1-2; 12 bases line up with TRBD1. The CDR3 spans 17 residues. CDR1 and CDR2 from the germline V gene are LNHDA and SQIVND (reference sequence). After removal of 7 bases from V and 4 bases from J, the junction contained 13 bases not matched to a gene. In DNA, the CDR3 is TGTGCCAGTACCACCGGGACAGGGGGCACCCCGACCTATGGCTACACCTTC. Translating gives CASTTGTGGTPTYGYTF.

This sequence joins TRBV27 and TRBJ1-2; possible D gene TRBD1, 5 bases. CDR3 length: 14 residues. V was trimmed by 4 bases and J by 8 bases, leaving 17 bases between them. The germline V gene has CDR1 MNHEY and CDR2 SMNVEV (reference sequence). In DNA, the CDR3 is TGTGCCAGCAGTTACTCGTCGGGGGGACTGGGCTACACCTTC. Amino acids: CASSYSSGGLGYTF.

The chain employs TRBV18 and TRBJ1-2; D not resolved. CDR3 length equals 12 residues. With 6 bases removed from V and 4 bases from J, the gap between germline ends came to 9 bases. Germline V gene data show CDR1 as KGHSH and CDR2 as LQKENI. Here the CDR3 reads CASSQDFYGYTF. DNA for the CDR3: TGTGCCAGCTCCCAAGATTTCTATGGCTACACCTTC.

The chain joins TRBV30 to TRBJ2-5; TRBD2 matches 14 bases. J was trimmed by 4 bases and V by 7 bases; bases with no gene match: 8. The CDR3 covers 15 residues. CDR1 is GTSNPN, CDR2 SVGIG, per germline (reference sequence). The CDR3 loop reads CASGTSGGKGETQYF. As DNA, the CDR3 is TGTGCCTCCGGGACTAGCGGGGGAAAGGGAGAGACCCAGTACTTC.

V gene TRBV4-3 combines with J gene TRBJ1-1; TRBD1 matches 8 bases. Per germline, CDR1 LGHNA and CDR2 YSLEER. The CDR3 runs 17 residues. Losses at the gene ends were 6 bases for V and 5 bases for J; bases not matched to a gene: 17. CDR3 in amino acids: CASSHTPGRGHGTEAFF. In nucleotides, the CDR3 is TGCGCCAGCAGTCACACCCCGGGCAGGGGGCACGGGACTGAAGCTTTCTTT.

The V gene is TRBV5-1, the J gene TRBJ1-2, with D unresolved. V lost 0 bases and J lost 4, with 7 bases in between. CDR3 length: 13 residues. The germline gives CDR1 SGHRS, CDR2 YFSETQ. Here the CDR3 reads CASSLASLYGYTF. Written as DNA, the CDR3 is TGCGCCAGCAGCTTGGCCTCGCTCTATGGCTACACCTTC.

The chain links TRBV6-5 to TRBJ1-3, with D perhaps matching TRBD1 (5 bases). The CDR3 is 14 residues long. Trimming took 7 bases from V and 0 from J, leaving 10 bases between them. Per the germline V gene, CDR1 is MNHEY and CDR2 is SVGAGI. The CDR3 nucleotides are TGTGCCAGCATGGGGCCCCACTCTGGAAACACCATATATTTT. It specifies CASMGPHSGNTIYF.

V gene TRBV4-1 combines with J gene TRBJ2-5, with 7 bases lining up with TRBD1. This CDR3 is 14 amino acids long. From germline, CDR1 is MGHRA and CDR2 YSYEKL. With 4 bases clipped from V and 0 bases from J, the junction kept 2 bases outside the gene matches. The CDR3 here is CASSLGTDQETQYF. CDR3 sequence (DNA): TGCGCCAGCAGCCTAGGGACAGACCAAGAGACCCAGTACTTC.

This chain uses TRBV19 with TRBJ2-2; the D gene could be TRBD1 or TRBD2 (5 bases each). Per the germline V gene, CDR1 is LNHDA and CDR2 is SQIVND (reference sequence). The V and J ends lost 3 bases and 4 bases respectively, with 12 bases between them. This CDR3 has 15 residues. The CDR3 region is CASSMDRDLTGELFF. The CDR3 DNA sequence: TGTGCCAGTAGTATGGATAGGGACCTCACCGGGGAGCTGTTTTTT.

V usage is TRBV6-2 or TRBV6-3 and J usage is TRBJ2-1; perhaps TRBD1 as D (5 bases). The CDR3 sequence is 15 residues long. CDR1 is MNHEY, CDR2 SVGEGT, per germline. V was cut by 2 bases and J by 2 bases, with 10 bases left in between. CDR3 residues: CASSYVQGPYNEQFF. The CDR3 bases are TGTGCCAGCAGTTACGTCCAGGGTCCCTACAATGAGCAGTTCTTC.

The J gene is TRBJ2-7, the V gene TRBV3-1 (or the pseudogene TRBV3-2), with 10 bases that match TRBD2. With 5 bases clipped from V and 6 bases from J, the junction kept 13 bases outside the gene matches. The CDR3 covers 16 residues. Germline loops: CDR1 LGHDT, CDR2 YNNKEL (reference sequence). The CDR3 spells CASSEDKVAGGAEQYF. DNA for the CDR3: TGTGCCAGCAGCGAGGATAAGGTAGCGGGGGGCGCCGAGCAGTACTTC.

V is TRBV7-9 and J is TRBJ1-5; 7 nucleotides match TRBD1. CDR1 SEHNR and CDR2 FQNEAQ come from the germline V gene (reference sequence). This CDR3 comprises 17 residues. Trimming cost V 2 bases and J 0 bases; bases outside gene matches: 7. CDR3 bases: TGTGCCAGCAGCTTATCCGGGACAGCCTATAGCAATCAGCCCCAGCATTTT. It translates to CASSLSGTAYSNQPQHF.

The chain's CDR3 is CASSPGDRDTGELFF. CDR3 bases: TGCGCCAGCAGCCCGGGGGACAGGGACACCGGGGAGCTGTTTTTT. The rearrangement uses TRBV5-1 and TRBJ2-2, with TRBD1 matching 9 bases. CDR1 is SGHRS and CDR2 is YFSETQ in the germline V gene. The V gene end was trimmed by 4 bases and the J gene end by 3 bases; junction bases not matched to a gene: 4. This CDR3 contains 15 residues.

V usage is TRBV9 and J usage is TRBJ2-3; 14 bases agree with TRBD2. The ends lost 3 bases at V and 5 bases at J; junction bases unmatched: 5. CDR1 and CDR2 from the germline V gene are SGDLS and YYNGEE. The length of the CDR3 is 16 residues. CDR3 sequence: CASSGTSGGFGDTQYF. The CDR3 DNA follows: TGTGCCAGCAGCGGGACTAGCGGGGGGTTCGGAGATACGCAGTATTTT.

V usage is TRBV19 and J usage is TRBJ2-1, with D hard to call. Looked up from germline, CDR1 is LNHDA and CDR2 is SQIVND (reference sequence). With 2 bases removed from V and 5 bases from J, the gap between germline ends came to 7 bases. The CDR3 covers 13 residues. Here the CDR3 reads CASSISSHNEQFF. The CDR3 DNA reads as TGTGCCAGTAGTATATCGAGCCACAATGAGCAGTTCTTC.

The V call is TRBV9, the J call TRBJ2-1; D remains unclear. CDR1 and CDR2 (germline): SGDLS, YYNGEE. The CDR3 length is 16 residues. The V gene lost 3 bases and the J gene lost 4 bases, with 17 bases spanning the gap. The CDR3 loop reads CASSDPSGSGYNEQFF. The CDR3 DNA reads TGTGCCAGCAGCGACCCCTCCGGGTCTGGATACAATGAGCAGTTCTTC.

Only one count was recorded for this clone. The chain is built from TRBV5-6 and TRBJ2-7; the D is unclear. Trimming cost V 0 bases and J 5 bases, with 3 bases left between them. Looked up from germline, CDR1 is SGHDT and CDR2 is YYEEEE. The CDR3 loop spans 11 amino acids. The CDR3 protein is CASSLANEQYF. For the CDR3, the DNA is TGTGCCAGCAGCTTGGCGAACGAGCAGTACTTC. The whole variable domain, filled in from reference TRBV5-6 and TRBJ2-7, reads DAGVTQSPTHLIKTRGQQVTLRCSPKSGHDTVSWYQQALGQGPQFIFQYYEEEERQRGNFPDRFSGHQFPNYSSELNVNALLLGDSALYLCASSLANEQYFGPGTRLTVT.

The chain carries TRBV9 and TRBJ1-1; D gene ambiguous. Trimming removed 0 bases from V and 4 bases from J, with 13 bases in between. The CDR3 totals 15 residues. Germline V gene data show CDR1 as SGDLS and CDR2 as YYNGEE. CDR3 in DNA: TGTGCCAGCAGCGTAGTCCCAGATTGGGGCACTGAAGCTTTCTTT. Its translation: CASSVVPDWGTEAFF.

This clone was recorded a few times. This rearrangement joins TRBV7-9 to TRBJ2-3, with D perhaps TRBD2 (5 bases). Germline CDR1 is SEHNR and CDR2 is FQNEAQ (reference sequence). This CDR3 spans 11 amino acids. Between the trimmed V and J ends, which lost 5 bases and 11 bases, there was a span of 11 bases. The CDR3 is CASSLTGGQYF. For the CDR3, the DNA is TGTGCCAGCAGCCTTACCGGAGGGCAGTATTTT.